These 28 T cell receptor beta chains came from one sample sequenced in a study of T cell changes during pregnancy in multiple sclerosis. Libraries were prepared by immunoSEQ multiplex PCR; TCRdb keeps only in-frame clonotypes and omits some of them. This sample has fewer than 60,000 clones, with approximately 92% found just once. The sequences come from CD4+ T cells from peripheral blood mononuclear cells, collected after pregnancy. These receptors all come from a female donor with multiple sclerosis, enrolled in a pregnancy study.

V gene TRBV7-8 combines with J gene TRBJ1-4; 10 bases agree with TRBD1. The ends lost 5 bases at V and 4 bases at J; junction bases unmatched: 16. The CDR3 sequence is 19 residues long. Germline V gene lookup returns CDR1 SGHVS and CDR2 FQNEAQ. The CDR3 coding sequence is TGTGCCAGCAGCAAGTCCGATCCCGGGACAGGGGTTAATAATGAAAAACTGTTTTTT. It yields the protein CASSKSDPGTGVNNEKLFF.

This clone has a single count. The chain uses TRBV12-5 and TRBJ1-4, with D unclear. The V gene's germline CDR1 is LGHNT and CDR2 FRNRAP. CDR3 length: 13 residues. The germline V and J ends were trimmed by 5 bases and 3 bases, with 7 bases remaining between them. The CDR3 sequence: CASGGVPNEKLFF. CDR3 coding DNA: TGTGCTAGTGGTGGAGTACCTAATGAAAAACTGTTTTTT.

This chain connects TRBV18 to TRBJ1-2; a weak D match, TRBD1 (6 bases). Deletions cut 3 bases from V and 6 bases from J, with 20 bases between. Germline loops: CDR1 KGHSH, CDR2 LQKENI. The CDR3 contains 16 residues. The CDR3 DNA follows: TGTGCCAGCTCACCTTACACGGACAGTCGGGCCAATGGCTACACCTTC. This codes for CASSPYTDSRANGYTF.

The genes are TRBV7-3 and TRBJ2-2; maybe TRBD2 (5 bases). Trimming pared 5 bases from V and 7 bases from J, leaving 23 bases between. This CDR3 has 17 residues. Per the germline V gene, CDR1 is SGHTA and CDR2 is FQGTGA. This CDR3 is CASSIDTSAGLGGELFF. DNA for the CDR3: TGTGCCAGCAGCATCGATACTAGTGCGGGTTTAGGCGGGGAGCTGTTTTTT.

The chain joins TRBV12-5 to TRBJ1-2; TRBD1 is a possible D gene (6 bases). This CDR3 is 13 amino acids long. Germline CDR1 is LGHNT and CDR2 is FRNRAP. Trimming removed 0 bases at V and 4 bases at J, with 6 bases between. The CDR3 nucleotides are TGTGCTAGTGGTTTGGTAGGGGGCTATGGCTACACCTTC. Protein sequence: CASGLVGGYGYTF.

The chain recombines TRBV7-2 with TRBJ2-5; no reliable D call. There are 18 residues in the CDR3. Germline V CDR1 and CDR2: SGHTA, FQGNSA. Trimming shortened V by 0 bases and J by 0 bases, and 17 bases separated the two germline ends. CDR3 coding DNA: TGTGCCAGCAGCTTAGCGCTCGTCAGTCTGTTGTACCAAGAGACCCAGTACTTC. Translation gives CASSLALVSLLYQETQYF. Variable domain in full (rest from reference TRBV7-2 and TRBJ2-5): GAGVSQSPSNKVTEKGKDVELRCDPISGHTALYWYRQSLGQGLEFLIYFQGNSAPDKSGLPSDRFSAERTGGSVSTLTIQRTQQEDSAVYLCASSLALVSLLYQETQYFGPGTRLLVL.

This sequence joins TRBV7-2 and TRBJ1-2; weak D call: TRBD1 (5 bases). CDR1 and CDR2 from the germline V gene are SGHTA and FQGNSA. This CDR3 spans 15 amino acids. Trimming cost V 5 bases and J 8 bases, with 21 bases left between them. The CDR3 reads CASSPTGGLGVGYTF. The DNA for the CDR3 is TGTGCCAGCAGCCCAACGGGGGGTTTGGGGGTCGGCTACACCTTC. Complete variable domain (other parts from reference TRBV7-2 and TRBJ1-2): GAGVSQSPSNKVTEKGKDVELRCDPISGHTALYWYRQSLGQGLEFLIYFQGNSAPDKSGLPSDRFSAERTGGSVSTLTIQRTQQEDSAVYLCASSPTGGLGVGYTFGSGTRLTVV.

This clone was picked up one time. The chain joins TRBV19 to TRBJ2-7, with a possible D match to TRBD2 (6 bases). Trimming took off 4 bases at V and 4 bases at J, with 17 bases between the two ends. Germline CDR1 is LNHDA and CDR2 is SQIVND (reference sequence). The CDR3 consists of 15 residues. The CDR3 sequence is CASSRGLSWAYEQYF. Here the CDR3 DNA reads TGTGCCAGTAGTAGGGGACTCTCCTGGGCTTACGAGCAGTACTTC.

This chain joins TRBV28 and TRBJ1-1, with TRBD1 as a possible D gene (5 bases). Trimming stripped 3 bases from V and 3 bases from J, with 14 bases between. The CDR3 is 15 amino acids. The germline gives CDR1 MDHEN, CDR2 SYDVKM. As DNA, the CDR3 is TGTGCCAGCAGTTTTAGACAAACGGGGGACACTGAAGCTTTCTTT. The encoded protein is CASSFRQTGDTEAFF.

This rearrangement joins TRBV9 to TRBJ2-2, with D tentatively TRBD1 (6 bases). The CDR3 length is 15 residues. CDR1 is SGDLS and CDR2 is YYNGEE in the germline V gene. The V and J ends lost 0 bases and 5 bases respectively, with 11 bases between them. This CDR3 reads CASSVAVGQTGELFF. CDR3 sequence (DNA): TGTGCCAGCAGCGTAGCCGTCGGACAGACCGGGGAGCTGTTTTTT.

The rearrangement uses TRBV29-1 and TRBJ2-4, with D perhaps TRBD1 (6 bases). This CDR3 comprises 11 residues. CDR1 SQVTM and CDR2 ANQGSEA come from the germline V gene. V was cut by 3 bases and J by 10 bases, with 10 bases left in between. The CDR3 DNA sequence: TGCAGCGTTGATACAGGGCGGATTCAGTACTTC. As protein: CSVDTGRIQYF.

Comment on this clone: This specimen includes other DNA sequences encoding the same CDR3. V is TRBV6-5 and J is TRBJ2-7; tentatively, D is TRBD2 (5 bases). Germline V CDR1 and CDR2: MNHEY, SVGAGI. The ends were cut back, 0 bases at V and 5 bases at J, with 8 bases in the middle. CDR3 length: 13 residues. CDR3 coding DNA: TGTGCCAGCAGTTACTCGGGGAGAGACGAGCAGTACTTC. This translates into CASSYSGRDEQYF.

The chain uses TRBV6-1 and TRBJ1-2, with D possibly being TRBD1 (5 bases). Germline V gene data show CDR1 as MNHNS and CDR2 as SASEGT. The CDR3 sequence is 14 residues long. V was cut by 0 bases and J by 4 bases, with 9 bases left in between. This chain's CDR3 is CASSEADRSYGYTF. The CDR3 DNA sequence: TGTGCCAGCAGTGAAGCCGACAGAAGCTATGGCTACACCTTC.

The rearrangement uses TRBV5-1 and TRBJ1-5; weak D call: TRBD1 (5 bases). The germline V and J ends were trimmed by 4 bases and 5 bases, with 13 bases remaining between them. Germline V gene sequence: CDR1 SGHRS, CDR2 YFSETQ. CDR3 length equals 14 residues. CDR3 sequence reads: CASSPDSMDQPQHF. The CDR3 DNA is TGCGCCAGCAGCCCCGACAGTATGGATCAGCCCCAGCATTTT.

The chain joins TRBV9 to TRBJ2-1; 11 bases agree with TRBD2. Trimming removed 4 bases from V and 7 bases from J; junction bases left unmatched: 16. Per the germline V gene, CDR1 is SGDLS and CDR2 is YYNGEE. CDR3 size: 18 residues. Here the CDR3 reads CASSPRASGGPGGNEQFF. CDR3 coding DNA: TGTGCCAGCAGCCCGCGGGCTAGCGGGGGGCCGGGGGGTAATGAGCAGTTCTTC.

The genes are TRBV19 and TRBJ2-7; 7 nucleotides match TRBD2. There are 15 residues in the CDR3. Germline V CDR1 and CDR2: LNHDA, SQIVND (reference sequence). The V and J ends lost 3 bases and 2 bases, in that order; junction bases with no gene match: 7. Here the CDR3 reads CASSMGRGFTYEQYF. DNA for the CDR3: TGTGCCAGTAGTATGGGGCGGGGGTTCACCTACGAGCAGTACTTC.

V usage is TRBV4-3 and J usage is TRBJ1-2; D call uncertain. In germline, CDR1 is LGHNA, CDR2 YSLEER. The CDR3 runs to 13 residues. V lost 0 bases and J 6 bases, leaving 8 bases between the germline ends. The CDR3 nucleotides are TGCGCCAGCAGCCAAGATCCCAGAAATGGCTACACCTTC. Its translation: CASSQDPRNGYTF.

The gene calls are TRBV9 and TRBJ2-5; the match to TRBD2 covers 7 bases. This CDR3 spans 14 amino acids. Germline-derived CDR1 and CDR2 are SGDLS and YYNGEE. V dropped 4 bases and J dropped 4; count of bases not matched to a gene: 7. CDR3 amino acids: CASSPPGGRETQYF. Here the CDR3 DNA reads TGTGCCAGCAGCCCTCCGGGGGGACGAGAGACCCAGTACTTC.

The rearrangement links TRBV4-3 to TRBJ2-1; possible D gene TRBD2, 5 bases. Germline lookup yields CDR1 LGHNA and CDR2 YSLEER. Trimming shortened V by 1 base and J by 7 bases, and 11 bases separated the two germline ends. The CDR3 has 14 residues. Here the CDR3 DNA reads TGCGCCAGCAGCCAAGTTGTGGGCGGGAATGAGCAGTTCTTC. Encoded protein: CASSQVVGGNEQFF.

The genes are TRBV11-2 and TRBJ2-2, with 13 bases aligning to TRBD2. With 5 bases clipped from V and 0 bases from J, the junction kept 3 bases outside the gene matches. The V gene's germline CDR1 is SGHAT and CDR2 FQNNGV. The CDR3 runs to 17 residues. The CDR3 DNA reads TGTGCCAGCAGCCAACTAGCGGGGGGGCCGAACACCGGGGAGCTGTTTTTT. It yields the protein CASSQLAGGPNTGELFF.

This chain joins TRBV7-9 and TRBJ2-1; 12 nucleotides align to TRBD2. CDR1 SEHNR and CDR2 FQNEAQ come from the germline V gene (reference sequence). This CDR3 spans 15 amino acids. V was pared by 7 bases and J by 10 bases, with 11 bases of the junction left unmatched. For the CDR3, the DNA is TGTGCCAGCATCTACATAGGACTAGCGGGGCGCGAGCAGTTCTTC. It codes for CASIYIGLAGREQFF. Looking up the rest from reference TRBV7-9 and TRBJ2-1 gives the full variable domain: DTGVSQNPRHKITKRGQNVTFRCDPISEHNRLYWYRQTLGQGPEFLTYFQNEAQLEKSRLLSDRFSAERPKGSFSTLEIQRTEQGDSAMYLCASIYIGLAGREQFFGPGTRLTVL.

The chain couples TRBV11-2 to TRBJ1-1; no clear D. This CDR3 comprises 14 residues. Between the trimmed V and J ends, which lost 1 base and 0 bases, there was a span of 6 bases. Germline V gives CDR1 SGHAT, CDR2 FQNNGV. In DNA, the CDR3 is TGTGCCAGCAGCTTAGTCGGGGTGAACACTGAAGCTTTCTTT. It encodes CASSLVGVNTEAFF. Combining the CDR3 with reference TRBV11-2 and TRBJ1-1 gives the whole variable domain EAGVAQSPRYKIIEKRQSVAFWCNPISGHATLYWYQQILGQGPKLLIQFQNNGVVDDSQLPKDRFSAERLKGVDSTLKIQPAKLEDSAVYLCASSLVGVNTEAFFGQGTRLTVV.

The genes are TRBV18 and TRBJ2-7, with no clear D. The CDR3 has 15 amino acids. Deletions cut 1 base from V and 1 base from J, with 11 bases between. The germline gives CDR1 KGHSH, CDR2 LQKENI. Here the CDR3 reads CASSPLQPGSYEQYF. CDR3 bases: TGTGCCAGCTCACCACTCCAACCCGGTTCCTACGAGCAGTACTTC. Looking up the rest from reference TRBV18 and TRBJ2-7 gives the full variable domain: NAGVMQNPRHLVRRRGQEARLRCSPMKGHSHVYWYRQLPEEGLKFMVYLQKENIIDESGMPKERFSAEFPKEGPSILRIQQVVRGDSAAYFCASSPLQPGSYEQYFGPGTRLTVT.

The rearrangement links TRBV6-5 to TRBJ1-4; TRBD1 is a possible D gene (6 bases). The germline V and J ends were trimmed by 5 bases and 8 bases, with 18 bases remaining between them. CDR1 and CDR2 from the germline V gene are MNHEY and SVGAGI. This CDR3 region has 15 residues. CDR3 region: CASSPKTGSWEKLFF. The CDR3 coding sequence is TGTGCCAGCAGTCCAAAGACAGGCTCGTGGGAAAAACTGTTTTTT.

This chain links TRBV6-6 with TRBJ2-3; D unclear. V lost 6 bases, J lost 6 bases, and 13 bases lay in between. The length of the CDR3 is 13 residues. CDR1 is MNHNY, CDR2 SVGAGI, per germline (reference sequence). The CDR3 DNA reads as TGTGCCAGCAGCCCAATTATCCGGGATACGCAGTATTTT. Its translation is CASSPIIRDTQYF.

The chain is built from TRBV7-9 and TRBJ1-1, with a weak D call TRBD1 (5 bases). This CDR3 spans 17 amino acids. The ends were cut back, 5 bases at V and 5 bases at J, with 24 bases in the middle. Looked up from germline, CDR1 is SEHNR and CDR2 is FQNEAQ (reference sequence). The CDR3 loop is CASSSRGGRIRGTEAFF. The CDR3 nucleotides are TGTGCCAGCAGCAGCCGGGGGGGTAGGATTCGGGGGACTGAAGCTTTCTTT.

V gene TRBV5-4 combines with J gene TRBJ2-1, with a weak D call TRBD2 (6 bases). The CDR3 is made up of 13 amino acids. Looked up from germline, CDR1 is SGHNT and CDR2 is YYREEE (reference sequence). V was shortened by 0 bases and J by 10 bases, with 11 bases between the two germline ends. CDR3 DNA: TGTGCCAGCAGCTTGGGGGTAGCGGTGGAGCAGTTCTTC. Protein: CASSLGVAVEQFF.

The rearrangement joins TRBV29-1 to TRBJ1-4, with D tentatively TRBD1 (6 bases). The germline gives CDR1 SQVTM, CDR2 ANQGSEA. The V end was cut by 4 bases, the J end by 10 bases, with 13 bases between. CDR3 length: 12 residues. The CDR3 DNA reads as TGCAGCGTTGGCGCACAGGGCGGAAAACTGTTTTTT. Translating gives CSVGAQGGKLFF.